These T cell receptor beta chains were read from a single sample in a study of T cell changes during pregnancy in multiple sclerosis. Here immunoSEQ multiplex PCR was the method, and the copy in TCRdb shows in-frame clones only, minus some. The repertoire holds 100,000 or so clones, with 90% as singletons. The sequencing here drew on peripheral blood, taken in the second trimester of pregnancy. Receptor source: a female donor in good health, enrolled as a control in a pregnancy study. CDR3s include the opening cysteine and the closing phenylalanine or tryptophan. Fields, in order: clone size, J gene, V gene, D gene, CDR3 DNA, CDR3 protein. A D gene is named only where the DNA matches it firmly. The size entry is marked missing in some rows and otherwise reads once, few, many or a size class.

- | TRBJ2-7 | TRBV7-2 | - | TGTGCCAGCAGCCCCCAGACTCCTCCTTACGAGCAGTACTTC | CASSPQTPPYEQYF
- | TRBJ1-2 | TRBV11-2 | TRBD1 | TGTGCCAGCAGCTTACAGAGGACAGGGGATGGCTACACCTTC | CASSLQRTGDGYTF
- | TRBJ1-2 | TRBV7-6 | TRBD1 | TGTGCCAGCAGCCTCACGTCCGTGGGTCAGGGGGCGCAAGGCTACACCTTC | CASSLTSVGQGAQGYTF
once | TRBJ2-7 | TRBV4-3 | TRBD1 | TGCGCCAGCAGCCAAGAGGGACAGAGGATATACGAGCAGTACTTC | CASSQEGQRIYEQYF
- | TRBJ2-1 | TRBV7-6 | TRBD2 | TGTGCCAGCCAACTAGCGGGATACAATGAGCAGTTCTTC | CASQLAGYNEQFF
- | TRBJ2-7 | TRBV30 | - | TGTGCCTGGAGTCCTAGCGTCCCGGGCGGTTACGAGCAGTACTTC | CAWSPSVPGGYEQYF
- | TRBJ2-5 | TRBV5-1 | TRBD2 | TGCGCCAGCAGGCGTGTAGCGGGGGGAATAGAGACCCAGTACTTC | CASRRVAGGIETQYF
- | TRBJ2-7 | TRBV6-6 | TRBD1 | TGTGCCAGCAAGGACAGGGGCCGCCGAGCAGACGAGCAGTACTTC | CASKDRGRRADEQYF
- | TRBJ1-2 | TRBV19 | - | TGTGCCAGTAGTTCGCAGGGTGGGCTAGGCTATGGCTACACCTTC | CASSSQGGLGYGYTF
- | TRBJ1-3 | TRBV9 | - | TGTGCCAGCAGCGAGAGGGGGAATGACGCTACTGGAAACACCATATATTTT | CASSERGNDATGNTIYF
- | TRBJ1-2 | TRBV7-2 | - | TGTGCCAGCAGCTCAACAGGGAATAACTATGGCTACACCTTC | CASSSTGNNYGYTF
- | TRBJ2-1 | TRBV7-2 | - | TGTGCCAGCAGCTTAGGTGGGGGGGCCGCAAATGAGCAGTTCTTC | CASSLGGGAANEQFF
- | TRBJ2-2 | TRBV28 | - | TGTGCCAGCAGTCAGGTGACGCTGACCGGGGAGCTGTTTTTT | CASSQVTLTGELFF
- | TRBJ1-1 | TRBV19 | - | TGTGCCAGTAGTATAATGGCCGACAGCGAGGAAGCTTTCTTT | CASSIMADSEEAFF
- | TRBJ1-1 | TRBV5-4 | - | TGTGCCAGCACCAACGGAGGGACCCGTGAAGCTTTCTTT | CASTNGGTREAFF
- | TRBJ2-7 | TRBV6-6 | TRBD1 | TGTGCCAGCAGTTCCACGACGGACAGGGCCTACGAGCAGTACTTC | CASSSTTDRAYEQYF
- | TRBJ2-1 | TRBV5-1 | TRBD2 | TGCGCCAGCAGCTCTGGGACTAGCTACAATGAGCAGTTCTTC | CASSSGTSYNEQFF
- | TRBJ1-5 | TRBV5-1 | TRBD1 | TGCGCCAGCAGCAAGGGACAGGGGGATCAGCCCCAGCATTTT | CASSKGQGDQPQHF
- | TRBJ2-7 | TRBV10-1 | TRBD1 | TGCGCCAGCAGGGGAAGGGGGCTATACTACGAGCAGTACTTC | CASRGRGLYYEQYF
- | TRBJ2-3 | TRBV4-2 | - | TGTGCCAGCAGCCAAGTGGGAGCAGGGGGCACAGATACGCAGTATTTT | CASSQVGAGGTDTQYF
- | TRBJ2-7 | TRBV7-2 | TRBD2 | TGTGCCAGCAGCTCCTGGACTAGCGGGGGGCCTGGGGACTTC | CASSSWTSGGPGDF
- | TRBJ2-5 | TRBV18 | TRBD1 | TGTGCCAGCTCGCCCAACAGGGGACGAGAGACCCAGTACTTC | CASSPNRGRETQYF
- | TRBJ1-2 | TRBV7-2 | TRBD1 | TGTGCCAGCAGGTTGGGACAGAACTATGGCTACACCTTC | CASRLGQNYGYTF
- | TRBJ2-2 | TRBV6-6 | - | TGTGCCAGCAGTTATTGGACAGCCAACACCGGGGAGCTGTTTTTT | CASSYWTANTGELFF
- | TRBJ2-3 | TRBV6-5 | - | TGTGCCAGCAGTTACTCGGGGGCGGGGGGCACAGATACGCAGTATTTT | CASSYSGAGGTDTQYF
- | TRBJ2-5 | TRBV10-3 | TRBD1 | TGTGCCATCAGTGAGTCGAGGGACAGGGAAGAGACCCAGTACTTC | CAISESRDREETQYF
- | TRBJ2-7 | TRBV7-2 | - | TGTGCCAGCAGCGACGGGACTTTCCGGGGGTACGAGCAGTACTTC | CASSDGTFRGYEQYF
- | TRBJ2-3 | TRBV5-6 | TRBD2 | TGTGCCAGCAGCTTTGGGGGGGCAGATACGCAGTATTTT | CASSFGGADTQYF
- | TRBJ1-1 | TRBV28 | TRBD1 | TGTGCCAGCAGTTTATCACCTCAGGGGGGGAACACTGAAGCTTTCTTT | CASSLSPQGGNTEAFF
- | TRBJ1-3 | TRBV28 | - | TGTGCCAGCAGTTTGGCGACAGCCTCTGGAAACACCATATATTTT | CASSLATASGNTIYF
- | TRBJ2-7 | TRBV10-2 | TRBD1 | TGCGCCAGCAGTGAGTCGGAGAATATGGCAGGGGGTCGCGAGCAGTACTTC | CASSESENMAGGREQYF
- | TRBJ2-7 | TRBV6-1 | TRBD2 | TGTGCCAGCAGTCCCCCGGGGGGGGTCGCCTACGAGCAGTACTTC | CASSPPGGVAYEQYF
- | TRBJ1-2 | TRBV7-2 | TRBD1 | TGTGCCAGCAGCTCTTATGGCCCCATGCAGGGGGCGCGGGGCTACACCTTC | CASSSYGPMQGARGYTF
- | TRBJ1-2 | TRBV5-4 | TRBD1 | TGTGCCAGCAGCTTGGTGGGACAGGGAAGTGTCTACACCTTC | CASSLVGQGSVYTF
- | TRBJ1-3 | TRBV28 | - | TGTGCCAGCAATTCTATCTTCGGAGGTCGGAACACCATATATTTT | CASNSIFGGRNTIYF
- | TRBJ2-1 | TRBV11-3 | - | TGTGCCAGCAGCTTAGAAGGCGGGATACTGGGTAATGAGCAGTTCTTC | CASSLEGGILGNEQFF
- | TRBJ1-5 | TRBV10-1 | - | TGCGCCAGCAGTGGACAGGTCAATCAGCCCCAGCATTTT | CASSGQVNQPQHF
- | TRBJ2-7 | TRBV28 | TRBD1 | TGTGCCAGCAGCCCCTGGGGACAGGGGAGGAACGAGCAGTACTTC | CASSPWGQGRNEQYF
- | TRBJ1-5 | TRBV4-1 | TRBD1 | TGCGCCAGCAGCCAAGGGAGGGGGCGGAATAGCAATCAGCCCCAGCATTTT | CASSQGRGRNSNQPQHF
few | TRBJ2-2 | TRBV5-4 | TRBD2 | TGTGCCAGCAGCTTGAGGACTAGCGGGAGACGGACCGGGGAGCTGTTTTTT | CASSLRTSGRRTGELFF
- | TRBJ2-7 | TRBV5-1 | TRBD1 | TGCGCCAGCAGCTCCACCGGGACAGGGACCTTATACGAGCAGTACTTC | CASSSTGTGTLYEQYF
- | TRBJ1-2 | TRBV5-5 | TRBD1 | TGTGCCAGCAGCTCCTTACTACTGGACAGGAGAGGCGGCTACACCTTC | CASSSLLLDRRGGYTF
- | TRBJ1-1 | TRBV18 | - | TGTGCCAGCTCACCAAGGGGGATAAGAGACACTGAAGCTTTCTTT | CASSPRGIRDTEAFF